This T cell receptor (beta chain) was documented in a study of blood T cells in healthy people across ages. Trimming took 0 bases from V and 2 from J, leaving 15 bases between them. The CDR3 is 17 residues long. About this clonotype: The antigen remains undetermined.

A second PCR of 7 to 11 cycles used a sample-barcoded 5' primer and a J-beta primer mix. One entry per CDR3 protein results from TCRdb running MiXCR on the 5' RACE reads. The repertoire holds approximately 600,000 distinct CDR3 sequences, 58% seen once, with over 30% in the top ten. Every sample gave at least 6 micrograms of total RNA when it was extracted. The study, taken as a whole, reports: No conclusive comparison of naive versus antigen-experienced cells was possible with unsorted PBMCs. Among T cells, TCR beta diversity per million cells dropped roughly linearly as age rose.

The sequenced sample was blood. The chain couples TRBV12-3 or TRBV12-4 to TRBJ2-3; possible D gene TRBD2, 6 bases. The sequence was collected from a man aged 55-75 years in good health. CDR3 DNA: TGTGCCAGCAGTTTAGCAGAGGTGGGGGGTTACACAGATACGCAGTATTTT. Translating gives CASSLAEVGGYTDTQYF.